This T cell receptor (beta chain) was recorded in a study of Graves' ophthalmopathy and Graves' hyperthyroidism. Study as a whole: Peripheral blood was collected at initial diagnosis, before any treatment.

Study-wide results and caveats: The authors also found most expanded thyroid clonotypes above 0.001 frequency in blood.

Amplification targeted the TCR beta CDR3 regions, with RNA transcripts as the source material. RT-PCR was first run with HTBI primers, then multiplex PCR in a second round. TCRdb reprocessed the multiplex PCR reads with MiXCR, giving one entry per CDR3 protein. The sample gives about 640,000 distinct CDR3 sequences, about two fifths of which show up once; more than 2.5% is in the top ten. Per germline, CDR1 ENHRY and CDR2 SYGVKD. CDR3 length: 15 amino acids. Trimming left V 6 bases short and J 3 bases short, with 14 bases between. Regarding this clonotype: No antigen is known for it.

The sequencing sample was made of peripheral blood. The V call is TRBV10-3, the J call TRBJ2-2; maybe TRBD1 (6 bases). The clonotype comes from an adult man with Graves' ophthalmopathy. The CDR3 DNA is TGTGCCATCAGAAGGGACACCAGGGACACCGGGGAGCTGTTTTTT. This translates into CAIRRDTRDTGELFF.